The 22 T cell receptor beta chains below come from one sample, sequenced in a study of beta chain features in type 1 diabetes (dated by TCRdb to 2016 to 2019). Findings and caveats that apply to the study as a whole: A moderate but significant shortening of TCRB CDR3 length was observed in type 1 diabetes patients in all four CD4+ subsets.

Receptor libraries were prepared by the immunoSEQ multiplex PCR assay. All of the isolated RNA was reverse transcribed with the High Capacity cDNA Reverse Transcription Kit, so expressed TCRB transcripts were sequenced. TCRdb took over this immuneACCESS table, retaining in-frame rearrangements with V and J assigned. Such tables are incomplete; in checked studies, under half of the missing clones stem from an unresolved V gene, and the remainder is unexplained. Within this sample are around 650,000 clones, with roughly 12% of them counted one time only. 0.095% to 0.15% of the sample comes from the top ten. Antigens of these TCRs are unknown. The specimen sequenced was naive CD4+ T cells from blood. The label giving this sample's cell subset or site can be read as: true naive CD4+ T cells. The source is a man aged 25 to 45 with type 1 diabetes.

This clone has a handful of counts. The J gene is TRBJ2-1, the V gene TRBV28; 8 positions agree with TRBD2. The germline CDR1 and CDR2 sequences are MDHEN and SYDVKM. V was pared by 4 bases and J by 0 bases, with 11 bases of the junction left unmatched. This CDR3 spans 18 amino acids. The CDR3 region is CASSSEHRGGSSYNEQFF. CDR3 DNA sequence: TGTGCCAGCAGTTCCGAACACCGGGGGGGAAGCTCCTACAATGAGCAGTTCTTC.

The CDR3 reads CASSYPARGGQPQHF. CDR3 sequence (DNA): TGTGCCAGCAGTTACCCGGCCAGGGGAGGTCAGCCCCAGCATTTT. The gene calls are TRBV6-6 and TRBJ1-5; D is perhaps TRBD1 (6 bases). The CDR3 has 15 residues. Trimming removed 2 bases at V and 6 bases at J, with 14 bases between. Looked up from germline, CDR1 is MNHNY and CDR2 is SVGAGI (reference sequence).

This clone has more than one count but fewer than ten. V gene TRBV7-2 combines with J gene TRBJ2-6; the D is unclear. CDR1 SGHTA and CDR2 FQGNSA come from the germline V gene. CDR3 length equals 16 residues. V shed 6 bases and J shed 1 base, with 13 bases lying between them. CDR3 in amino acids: CASSADVSSGANVLTF. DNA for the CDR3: TGTGCCAGCAGTGCGGATGTGAGTTCTGGGGCCAACGTCCTGACTTTC.

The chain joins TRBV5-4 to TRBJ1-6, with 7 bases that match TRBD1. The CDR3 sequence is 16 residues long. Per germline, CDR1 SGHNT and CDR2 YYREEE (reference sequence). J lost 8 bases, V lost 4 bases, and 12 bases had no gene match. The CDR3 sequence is CASSPGKGALDSPLHF. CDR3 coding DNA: TGTGCCAGCAGCCCCGGGAAGGGGGCCCTTGATTCACCCCTCCACTTT.

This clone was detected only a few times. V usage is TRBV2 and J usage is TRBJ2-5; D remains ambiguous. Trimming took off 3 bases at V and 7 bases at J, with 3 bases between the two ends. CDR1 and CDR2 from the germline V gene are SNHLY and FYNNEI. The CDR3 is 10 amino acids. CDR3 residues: CASSDVTQYF. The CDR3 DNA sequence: TGTGCCAGCAGTGATGTGACCCAGTACTTC.

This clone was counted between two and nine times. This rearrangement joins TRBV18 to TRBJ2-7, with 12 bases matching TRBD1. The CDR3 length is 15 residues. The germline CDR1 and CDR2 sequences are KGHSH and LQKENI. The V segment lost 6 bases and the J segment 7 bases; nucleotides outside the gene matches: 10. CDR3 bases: TGTGCCAGCTCTCCGGGACAGGGGGCGCCGGGGGAGCAGTACTTC. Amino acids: CASSPGQGAPGEQYF. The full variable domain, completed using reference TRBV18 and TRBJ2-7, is NAGVMQNPRHLVRRRGQEARLRCSPMKGHSHVYWYRQLPEEGLKFMVYLQKENIIDESGMPKERFSAEFPKEGPSILRIQQVVRGDSAAYFCASSPGQGAPGEQYFGPGTRLTVT.

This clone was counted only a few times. CDR3 nucleotide sequence: TGTGCCAGCAGCGTAGGACTAGGGAACTACAATGAGCAGTTCTTC. This translates into CASSVGLGNYNEQFF. The chain couples TRBV9 to TRBJ2-1; possible D gene TRBD2, 6 bases. The V gene's germline CDR1 is SGDLS and CDR2 YYNGEE. The CDR3 spans 15 residues. V was pared by 0 bases and J by 3 bases, with 10 bases between.

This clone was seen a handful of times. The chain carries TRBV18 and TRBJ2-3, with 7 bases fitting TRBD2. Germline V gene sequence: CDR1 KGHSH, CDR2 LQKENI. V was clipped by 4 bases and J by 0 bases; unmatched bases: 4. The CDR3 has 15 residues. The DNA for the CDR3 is TGTGCCAGCTCACAACAGCGGGGAAGCACAGATACGCAGTATTTT. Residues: CASSQQRGSTDTQYF.

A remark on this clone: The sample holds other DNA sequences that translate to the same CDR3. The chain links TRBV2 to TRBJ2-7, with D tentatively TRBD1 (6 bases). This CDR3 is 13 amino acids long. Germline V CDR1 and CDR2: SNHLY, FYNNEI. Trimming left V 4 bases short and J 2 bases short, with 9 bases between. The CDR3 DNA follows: TGTGCCAGCAGTGGACAGGTCCCCTACGAGCAGTACTTC. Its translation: CASSGQVPYEQYF.

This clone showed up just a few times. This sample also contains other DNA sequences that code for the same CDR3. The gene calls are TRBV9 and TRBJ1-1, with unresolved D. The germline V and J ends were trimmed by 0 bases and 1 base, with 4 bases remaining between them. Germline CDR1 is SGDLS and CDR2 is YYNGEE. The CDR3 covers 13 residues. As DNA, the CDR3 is TGTGCCAGCAGCGTAGATGGGAACACTGAAGCTTTCTTT. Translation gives CASSVDGNTEAFF.

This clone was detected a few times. Written as DNA, the CDR3 is TGTGCCAGCTCCCCGTTGGGCCCGAGTGGCTACACCTTC. Amino acid sequence: CASSPLGPSGYTF. V gene TRBV7-8 combines with J gene TRBJ1-2, with D unresolved. V lost 8 bases to trimming and J lost 7 bases, with 17 bases between them. CDR3 length: 13 amino acids. Germline V CDR1 and CDR2: SGHVS, FQNEAQ.

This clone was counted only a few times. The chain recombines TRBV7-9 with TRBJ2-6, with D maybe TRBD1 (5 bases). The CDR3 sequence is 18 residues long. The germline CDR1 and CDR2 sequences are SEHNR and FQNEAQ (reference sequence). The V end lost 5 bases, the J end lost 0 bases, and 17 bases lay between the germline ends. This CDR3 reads CASSPQRGMSSGANVLTF. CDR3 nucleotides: TGTGCCAGCAGCCCACAAAGGGGAATGAGCTCTGGGGCCAACGTCCTGACTTTC.

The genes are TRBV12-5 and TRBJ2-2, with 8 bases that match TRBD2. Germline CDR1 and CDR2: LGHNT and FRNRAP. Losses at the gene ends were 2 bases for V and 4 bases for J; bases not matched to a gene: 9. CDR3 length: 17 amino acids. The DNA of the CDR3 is TGTGCTAGTGGTTTGCCGCGGGGGGCCCCCCTCACCGGGGAGCTGTTTTTT. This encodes CASGLPRGAPLTGELFF.

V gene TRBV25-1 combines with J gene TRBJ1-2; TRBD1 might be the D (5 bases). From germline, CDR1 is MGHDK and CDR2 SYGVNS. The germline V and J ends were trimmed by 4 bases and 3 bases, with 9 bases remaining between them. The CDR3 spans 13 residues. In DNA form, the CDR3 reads TGTGCCAGCAGTGTAGAGGGGTACTATGGCTACACCTTC. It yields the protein CASSVEGYYGYTF.

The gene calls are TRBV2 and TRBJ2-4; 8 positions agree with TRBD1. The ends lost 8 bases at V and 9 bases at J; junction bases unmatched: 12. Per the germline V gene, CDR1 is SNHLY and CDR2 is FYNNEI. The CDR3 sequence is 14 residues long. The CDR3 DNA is TGTGCCAGCCGACAGGGGACTTTCATTGGCATTCAGTACTTC. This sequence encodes CASRQGTFIGIQYF.

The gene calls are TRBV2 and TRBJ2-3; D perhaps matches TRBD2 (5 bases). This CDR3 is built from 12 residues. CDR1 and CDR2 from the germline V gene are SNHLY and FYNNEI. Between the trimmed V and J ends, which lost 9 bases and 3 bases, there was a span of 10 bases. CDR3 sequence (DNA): TGTGCCAGTCGGGGAGAAACAGATACGCAGTATTTT. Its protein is CASRGETDTQYF.

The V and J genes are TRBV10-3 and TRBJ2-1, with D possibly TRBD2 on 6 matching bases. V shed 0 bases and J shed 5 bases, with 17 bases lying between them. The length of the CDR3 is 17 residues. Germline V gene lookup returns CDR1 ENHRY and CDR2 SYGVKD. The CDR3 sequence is CAISESRRGSSHNEQFF. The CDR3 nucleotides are TGTGCCATCAGTGAGTCCCGGCGGGGCTCCTCTCACAATGAGCAGTTCTTC.

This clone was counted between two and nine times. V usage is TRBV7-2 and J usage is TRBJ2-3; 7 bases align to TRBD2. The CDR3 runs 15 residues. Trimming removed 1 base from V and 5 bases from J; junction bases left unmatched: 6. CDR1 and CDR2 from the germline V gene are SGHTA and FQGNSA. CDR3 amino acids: CASSLVVREGDTQYF. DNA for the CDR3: TGTGCCAGCAGCTTAGTGGTCAGGGAGGGAGATACGCAGTATTTT.

The CDR3: CASSQSGWGNEKLFF. CDR3 bases: TGCGCCAGCAGCCAATCGGGATGGGGTAATGAAAAACTGTTTTTT. The gene calls are TRBV4-3 and TRBJ1-4; D gene uncertain. CDR1 LGHNA and CDR2 YSLEER come from the germline V gene. This CDR3 is built from 15 residues. Trimming took off 2 bases at V and 4 bases at J, with 11 bases between the two ends.

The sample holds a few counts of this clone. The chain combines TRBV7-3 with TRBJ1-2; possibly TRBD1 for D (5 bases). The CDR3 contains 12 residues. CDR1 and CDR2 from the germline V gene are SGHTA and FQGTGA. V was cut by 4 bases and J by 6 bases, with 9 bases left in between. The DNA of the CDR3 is TGTGCCAGCAGCTCGCAGGGACATGGCTACACCTTC. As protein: CASSSQGHGYTF.

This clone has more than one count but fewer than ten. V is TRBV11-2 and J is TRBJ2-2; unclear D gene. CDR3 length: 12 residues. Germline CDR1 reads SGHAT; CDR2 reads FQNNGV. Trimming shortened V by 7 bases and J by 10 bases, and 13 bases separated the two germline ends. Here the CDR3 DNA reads TGTGCCAGCACCCCCGGCGCGGTGGAGCTGTTTTTT. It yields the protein CASTPGAVELFF.

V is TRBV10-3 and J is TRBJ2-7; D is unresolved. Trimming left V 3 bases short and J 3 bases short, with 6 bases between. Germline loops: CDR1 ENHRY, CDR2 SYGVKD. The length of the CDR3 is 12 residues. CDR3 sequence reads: CAISEGYYEQYF. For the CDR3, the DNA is TGTGCCATCAGTGAAGGATACTACGAGCAGTACTTC.